The present T cell receptor beta chain was sequenced within a study of type 1 regulatory T cells. Study-level background: An in vitro protocol generated T-allo10, a Tr1-enriched, alloantigen-specific CD4 T cell product.

As for this clonotype: The antigen remains unidentified.

TCRdb redid the calling of the reads with MiXCR, one entry per CDR3 protein. The sample lists 60,000 to 80,000 distinct CDR3 sequences; about 69% were seen once. Graft donor-derived T-allo10 cells were described as host-alloantigen-specific, anergic, and alloantigen-specifically suppressive. Germline V gene data show CDR1 as ENHRY and CDR2 as SYGVKD. V dropped 10 bases and J dropped 7 bases, with 14 bases sitting between them. The CDR3 loop spans 12 amino acids. This receptor was identified in a human donor in good health. The rearrangement links TRBV10-3 to TRBJ2-1; D gene ambiguous. Sequencing was carried out using cultured T cells, either the whole culture or a sorted T cell fraction (not recorded which). Subset of the sample: Tr1-enriched cell product generated in vitro against host alloantigens. CDR3 residues: CATSQAANEQFF. In DNA form, the CDR3 reads TGTGCCACCTCCCAAGCCGCGAATGAGCAGTTCTTC.